This T cell receptor beta chain was documented in a study of T cell repertoires in cytomegalovirus infection. Study-level information: CMV infection and matching HLA type were both indicated by public TCR beta signatures.

TCRdb ran MiXCR on the reads and lists one entry per CDR3 protein. The sample carries hundreds of thousands of distinct CDR3 sequences, 15% to 20% recorded once. V gave up 8 bases and J gave up 5 bases, with 12 bases separating them. Germline assignment: CDR1 MDHEN and CDR2 SYDVKM. CDR3 length: 12 residues. V is TRBV28 and J is TRBJ2-5; no definite D call. The source material was PBMCs. The sequence was obtained from a human donor in good health (CMV status not recorded). Some clones in this sample may be carry-over from other donors' samples. CDR3 residues: CASGDAWETQYF. The CDR3 region has the DNA TGTGCCAGCGGCGACGCGTGGGAGACCCAGTACTTC.